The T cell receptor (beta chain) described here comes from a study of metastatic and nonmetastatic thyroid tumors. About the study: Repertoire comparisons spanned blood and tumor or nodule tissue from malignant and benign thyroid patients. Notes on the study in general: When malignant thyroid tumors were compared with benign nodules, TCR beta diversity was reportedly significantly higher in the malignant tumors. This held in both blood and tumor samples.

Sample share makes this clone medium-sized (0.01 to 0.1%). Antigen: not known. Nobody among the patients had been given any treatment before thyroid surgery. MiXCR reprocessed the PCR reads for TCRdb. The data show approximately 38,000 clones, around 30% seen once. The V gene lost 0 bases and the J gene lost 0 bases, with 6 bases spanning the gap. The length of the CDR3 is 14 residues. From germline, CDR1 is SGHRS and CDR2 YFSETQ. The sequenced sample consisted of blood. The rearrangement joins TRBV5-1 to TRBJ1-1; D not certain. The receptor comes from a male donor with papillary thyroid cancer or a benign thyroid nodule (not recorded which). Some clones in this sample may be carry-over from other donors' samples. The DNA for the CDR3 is TGCGCCAGCAGCTTGGGACAAATGAACACTGAAGCTTTCTTT. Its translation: CASSLGQMNTEAFF. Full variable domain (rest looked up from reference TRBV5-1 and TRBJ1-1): KAGVTQTPRYLIKTRGQQVTLSCSPISGHRSVSWYQQTPGQGLQFLFEYFSETQRNKGNFPGRFSGRQFSNSRSEMNVSTLELGDSALYLCASSLGQMNTEAFFGQGTRLTVV.